Shown below are 13 T cell receptor beta chains from a single sample sequenced in a study of tumor-infiltrating lymphocytes in localized non-small cell lung cancer. Sequencing used immunoSEQ multiplex PCR; TCRdb keeps in-frame clones, though not all of them. The top ten hold about 30% of the sample, which has more than 6,000 clones, around 70% seen once. Sequencing was performed on lung tumor tissue. Receptor source: a human donor with non-small cell lung cancer.

This chain joins TRBV5-1 and TRBJ1-2, with D perhaps TRBD1 (5 bases). CDR1 SGHRS and CDR2 YFSETQ come from the germline V gene. The length of the CDR3 is 14 residues. V lost 5 bases, J lost 2 bases, and 13 bases lay in between. This chain's CDR3 is CASRSGAGNYGYTF. CDR3 DNA: TGCGCCAGCAGGAGCGGGGCAGGGAACTATGGCTACACCTTC.

By share of the sample, this clone is medium-sized. This sequence joins TRBV4-2 and TRBJ1-3; D is undetermined. There are 10 residues in the CDR3. The V end lost 5 bases, the J end lost 4 bases, and 0 bases lay between the germline ends. Germline V gene lookup returns CDR1 LGHNA and CDR2 YNFKEQ. CDR3 in DNA: TGTGCCAGCAGCGGAAACACCATATATTTT. It translates to CASSGNTIYF.

This clone was seen only a few times. The V call is TRBV29-1, the J call TRBJ2-7; 10 nucleotides align to TRBD2. CDR3 size: 13 residues. V shed 2 bases, J shed 5 bases, and the junction held 3 bases outside the gene matches. Looked up from germline, CDR1 is SQVTM and CDR2 is ANQGSEA. CDR3 residues: CSVEIAGGDEQYF. DNA of the CDR3: TGCAGCGTTGAAATAGCGGGGGGAGACGAGCAGTACTTC.

The chain combines TRBV27 with TRBJ1-2, with 7 nucleotides matching TRBD1. The germline gives CDR1 MNHEY, CDR2 SMNVEV (reference sequence). This CDR3 is 17 amino acids long. V lost 6 bases and J lost 4; bases outside the gene matches: 17. The CDR3 DNA reads TGTGCCAGCAGCGGATCGCTCCGACAGGGTCTCTCCTATGGCTACACCTTC. Amino acid sequence: CASSGSLRQGLSYGYTF.

The chain links TRBV2 to TRBJ2-7, with a tentative D call TRBD2 (5 bases). V dropped 6 bases and J dropped 11 bases, with 17 bases sitting between them. The CDR3 is 12 residues long. Germline V gene lookup returns CDR1 SNHLY and CDR2 FYNNEI. CDR3 protein: CASSGGYLYEYF. CDR3 nucleotides: TGTGCCAGCAGCGGCGGGTACCTCTACGAGTACTTC.

This chain uses TRBV5-5 with TRBJ2-1, with D uncertain. The V gene's germline CDR1 is SGHKS and CDR2 YYEKEE (reference sequence). The CDR3 contains 16 residues. Trimming shortened V by 1 base and J by 3 bases, and 14 bases separated the two germline ends. The CDR3: CASSLRLTLVYNEQFF. CDR3 bases: TGTGCCAGCAGCTTGAGGTTGACCTTAGTCTACAATGAGCAGTTCTTC.

The chain has TRBV7-6 and TRBJ2-1; 10 nucleotides line up with TRBD1. CDR1 is SGHVS, CDR2 FNYEAQ, per germline. This CDR3 spans 14 amino acids. After removal of 7 bases from V and 10 bases from J, the junction contained 10 bases not matched to a gene. CDR3 bases: TGTGCCAGCAATCCGGGACAGGGGACGTTAGAGCAGTTCTTC. This codes for CASNPGQGTLEQFF.

The J gene is TRBJ1-4, the V gene TRBV28; no definite D call. The CDR3 is made up of 14 amino acids. The germline CDR1 and CDR2 sequences are MDHEN and SYDVKM. The V end lost 5 bases, the J end lost 5 bases, and 12 bases lay between the germline ends. The CDR3 protein is CASSTPTGNEKLFF. The CDR3 nucleotides are TGTGCCAGCAGTACCCCTACGGGGAATGAAAAACTGTTTTTT.

CDR3 protein: CASSLRDSLAGELFF. The CDR3 DNA reads TGTGCCAGCAGCTTGAGGGACAGTCTCGCCGGGGAGCTGTTTTTT. The chain is built from TRBV5-8 and TRBJ2-2, with 7 bases aligning to TRBD1. Trimming took 1 base from V and 6 from J; bases not matched to a gene: 6. This CDR3 region has 15 residues. Germline CDR1 SGHTS, CDR2 YDEGEE.

The rearrangement joins TRBV6-6 to TRBJ1-2; possible D gene TRBD1, 6 bases. CDR3 length: 13 residues. Trimming shortened V by 4 bases and J by 5 bases, and 11 bases separated the two germline ends. Germline V gives CDR1 MNHNY, CDR2 SVGAGI (reference sequence). CDR3 region: CASSSGTYYGYTF. The DNA of the CDR3 is TGTGCCAGCAGTTCCGGGACATATTATGGCTACACCTTC.

This rearrangement joins TRBV6-5 to TRBJ1-4; unclear D gene. CDR1 is MNHEY and CDR2 is SVGAGI in the germline V gene. Trimming shortened V by 0 bases and J by 0 bases, and 5 bases separated the two germline ends. This CDR3 has 15 amino acids. CDR3 sequence reads: CASSYSLTTNEKLFF. The CDR3 nucleotides read TGTGCCAGCAGTTACTCGTTAACAACTAATGAAAAACTGTTTTTT.

The DNA for the CDR3 is TGCAGCGTTGCTTCACCTAACTATGGCTACACCTTC. Its protein product is CSVASPNYGYTF. The chain has TRBV29-1 and TRBJ1-2; the D is unclear. CDR3 length: 12 amino acids. V lost 4 bases to trimming and J lost 0 bases, with 6 bases between them. Germline-derived CDR1 and CDR2 are SQVTM and ANQGSEA. Full variable domain (outside the CDR3, taken from reference TRBV29-1 and TRBJ1-2): SAVISQKPSRDICQRGTSLTIQCQVDSQVTMMFWYRQQPGQSLTLIATANQGSEATYESGFVIDKFPISRPNLTFSTLTVSNMSPEDSSIYLCSVASPNYGYTFGSGTRLTVV.

This rearrangement joins TRBV5-1 to TRBJ2-7, with D possibly being TRBD2 (5 bases). CDR1 and CDR2 from the germline V gene are SGHRS and YFSETQ. V lost 0 bases and J lost 1, with 14 bases in between. The CDR3 runs 16 residues. CDR3 sequence reads: CASSLATERLSYEQYF. DNA of the CDR3: TGCGCCAGCAGCTTGGCCACGGAGCGGTTGTCCTACGAGCAGTACTTC.